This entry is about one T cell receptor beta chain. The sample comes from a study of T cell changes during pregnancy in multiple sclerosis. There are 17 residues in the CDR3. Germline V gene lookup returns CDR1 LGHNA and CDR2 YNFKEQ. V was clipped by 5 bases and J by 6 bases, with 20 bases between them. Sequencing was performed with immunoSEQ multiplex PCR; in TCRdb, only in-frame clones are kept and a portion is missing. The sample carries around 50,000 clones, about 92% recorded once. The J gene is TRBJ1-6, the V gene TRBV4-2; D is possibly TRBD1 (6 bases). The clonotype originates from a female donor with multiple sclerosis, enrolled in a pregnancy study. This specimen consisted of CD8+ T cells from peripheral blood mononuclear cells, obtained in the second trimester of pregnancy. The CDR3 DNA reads TGTGCCAGCAGCGGGGGGGCCGGGTCGGGGGCTAATTCACCCCTCCACTTT. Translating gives CASSGGAGSGANSPLHF.